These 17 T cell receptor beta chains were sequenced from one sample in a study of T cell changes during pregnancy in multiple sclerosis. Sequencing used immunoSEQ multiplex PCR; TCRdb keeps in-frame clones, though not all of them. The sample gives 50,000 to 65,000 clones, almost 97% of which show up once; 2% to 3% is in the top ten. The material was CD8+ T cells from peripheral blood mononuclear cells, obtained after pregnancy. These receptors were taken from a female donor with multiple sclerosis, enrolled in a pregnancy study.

In DNA form, the CDR3 reads TGCGCCAGCAGCTTGTACGGGGACTGGGGGACCTACACCGGGGAGCTGTTTTTT. Its translation is CASSLYGDWGTYTGELFF. The chain is built from TRBV5-1 and TRBJ2-2, with D possibly TRBD2 on 6 matching bases. The ends were cut back, 1 base at V and 3 bases at J, with 19 bases in the middle. The germline V gene encodes CDR1 SGHRS and CDR2 YFSETQ. This CDR3 has 18 amino acids. Combining the CDR3 with reference TRBV5-1 and TRBJ2-2 gives the whole variable domain KAGVTQTPRYLIKTRGQQVTLSCSPISGHRSVSWYQQTPGQGLQFLFEYFSETQRNKGNFPGRFSGRQFSNSRSEMNVSTLELGDSALYLCASSLYGDWGTYTGELFFGEGSRLTVL.

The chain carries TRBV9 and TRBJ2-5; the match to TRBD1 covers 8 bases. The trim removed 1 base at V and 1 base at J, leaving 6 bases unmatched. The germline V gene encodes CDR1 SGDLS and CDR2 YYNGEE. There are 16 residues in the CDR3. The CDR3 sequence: CASSVSAGGGQETQYF. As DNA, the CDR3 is TGTGCCAGCAGCGTATCCGCAGGGGGCGGCCAAGAGACCCAGTACTTC.

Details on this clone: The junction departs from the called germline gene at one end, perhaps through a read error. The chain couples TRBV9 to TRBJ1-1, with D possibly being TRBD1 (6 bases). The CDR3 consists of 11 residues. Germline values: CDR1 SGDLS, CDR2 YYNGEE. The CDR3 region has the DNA TGTGCCAGCACCTCTAGGGGGGGGACCTCCTTT. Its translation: CASTSRGGTSF.

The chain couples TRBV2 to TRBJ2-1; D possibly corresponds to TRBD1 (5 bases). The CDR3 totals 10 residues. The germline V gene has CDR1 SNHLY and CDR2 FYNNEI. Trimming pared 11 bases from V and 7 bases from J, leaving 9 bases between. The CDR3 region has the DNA TGTGCCGGTAGGGGAAATGAGCAGTTCTTC. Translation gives CAGRGNEQFF.

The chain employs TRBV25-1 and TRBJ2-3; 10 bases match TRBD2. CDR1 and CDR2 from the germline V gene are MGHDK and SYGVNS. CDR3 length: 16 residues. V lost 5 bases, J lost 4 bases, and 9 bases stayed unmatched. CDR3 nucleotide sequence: TGTGCCAGCAGTCTATCTAGCGGGAGCGTCCCAGATACGCAGTATTTT. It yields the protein CASSLSSGSVPDTQYF.

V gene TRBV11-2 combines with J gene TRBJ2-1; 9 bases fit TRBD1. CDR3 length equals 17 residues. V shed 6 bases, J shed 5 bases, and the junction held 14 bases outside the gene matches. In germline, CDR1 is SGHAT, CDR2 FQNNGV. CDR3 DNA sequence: TGTGCCAGCAGACCGGTGGGAGGGGACAGGGACCACAATGAGCAGTTCTTC. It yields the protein CASRPVGGDRDHNEQFF.

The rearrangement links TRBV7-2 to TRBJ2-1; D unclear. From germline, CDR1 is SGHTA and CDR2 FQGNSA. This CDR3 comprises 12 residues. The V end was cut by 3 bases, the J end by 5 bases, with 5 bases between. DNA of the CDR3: TGTACCAGCAGCTTGACTCACAATGAGCAGTTCTTC. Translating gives CTSSLTHNEQFF.

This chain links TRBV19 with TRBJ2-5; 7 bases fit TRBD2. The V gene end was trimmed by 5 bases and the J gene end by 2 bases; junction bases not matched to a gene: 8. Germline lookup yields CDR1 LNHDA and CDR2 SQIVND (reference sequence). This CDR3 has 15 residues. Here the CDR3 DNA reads TGTGCCAGTAGTCCGATGGGGGGAGGGCAAGAGACCCAGTACTTC. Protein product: CASSPMGGGQETQYF. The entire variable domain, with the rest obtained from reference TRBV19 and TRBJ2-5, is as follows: DGGITQSPKYLFRKEGQNVTLSCEQNLNHDAMYWYRQDPGQGLRLIYYSQIVNDFQKGDIAEGYSVSREKKESFPLTVTSAQKNPTAFYLCASSPMGGGQETQYFGPGTRLLVL.

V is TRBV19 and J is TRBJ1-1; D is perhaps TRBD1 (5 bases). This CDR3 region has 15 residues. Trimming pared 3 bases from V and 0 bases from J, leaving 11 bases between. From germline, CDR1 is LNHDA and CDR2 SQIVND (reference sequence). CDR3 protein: CASSISRALNTEAFF. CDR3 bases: TGTGCCAGTAGTATTTCCAGGGCCCTGAACACTGAAGCTTTCTTT. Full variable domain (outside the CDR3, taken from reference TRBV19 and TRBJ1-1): DGGITQSPKYLFRKEGQNVTLSCEQNLNHDAMYWYRQDPGQGLRLIYYSQIVNDFQKGDIAEGYSVSREKKESFPLTVTSAQKNPTAFYLCASSISRALNTEAFFGQGTRLTVV.

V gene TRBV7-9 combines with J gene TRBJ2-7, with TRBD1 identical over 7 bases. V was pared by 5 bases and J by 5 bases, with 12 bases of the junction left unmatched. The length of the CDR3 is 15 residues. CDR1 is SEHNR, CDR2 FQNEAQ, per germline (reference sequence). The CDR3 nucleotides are TGTGCCAGCAGCGTTGGCCTGACAGGGAGCCACGAGCAGTACTTC. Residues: CASSVGLTGSHEQYF.

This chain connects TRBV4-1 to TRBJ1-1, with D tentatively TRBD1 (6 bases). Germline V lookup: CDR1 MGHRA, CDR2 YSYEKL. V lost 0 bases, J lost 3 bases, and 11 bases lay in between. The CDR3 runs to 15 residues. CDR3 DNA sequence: TGCGCCAGCAGCCAAGAGTCCAACAGGGACACTGAAGCTTTCTTT. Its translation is CASSQESNRDTEAFF.

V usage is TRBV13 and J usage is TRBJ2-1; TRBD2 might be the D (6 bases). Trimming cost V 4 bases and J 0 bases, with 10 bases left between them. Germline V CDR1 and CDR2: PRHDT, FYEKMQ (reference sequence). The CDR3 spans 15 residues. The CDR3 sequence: CASSSSESSYNEQFF. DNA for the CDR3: TGTGCCAGCAGCTCTAGCGAAAGCTCCTACAATGAGCAGTTCTTC.

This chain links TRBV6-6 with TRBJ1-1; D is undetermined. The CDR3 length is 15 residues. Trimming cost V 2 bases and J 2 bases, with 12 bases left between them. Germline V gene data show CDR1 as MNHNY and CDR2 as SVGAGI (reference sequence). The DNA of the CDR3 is TGTGCCAGCAGTTACCTGGCTGAACCCAACACTGAAGCTTTCTTT. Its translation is CASSYLAEPNTEAFF.

DNA of the CDR3: TGTGCCAGCAGTTTATTTGCTAGCTCACACGAGCAGTACTTC. The encoded protein is CASSLFASSHEQYF. The chain recombines TRBV27 with TRBJ2-7, with a tentative D call TRBD2 (5 bases). The CDR3 totals 14 residues. Trimming stripped 1 base from V and 5 bases from J, with 12 bases between. Per germline, CDR1 MNHEY and CDR2 SMNVEV (reference sequence).

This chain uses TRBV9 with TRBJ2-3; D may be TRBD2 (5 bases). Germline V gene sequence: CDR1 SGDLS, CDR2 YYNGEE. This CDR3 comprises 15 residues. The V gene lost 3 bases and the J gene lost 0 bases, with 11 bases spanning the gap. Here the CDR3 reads CASSELRTSTDTQYF. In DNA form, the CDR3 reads TGTGCCAGCAGCGAACTACGGACTAGCACAGATACGCAGTATTTT.

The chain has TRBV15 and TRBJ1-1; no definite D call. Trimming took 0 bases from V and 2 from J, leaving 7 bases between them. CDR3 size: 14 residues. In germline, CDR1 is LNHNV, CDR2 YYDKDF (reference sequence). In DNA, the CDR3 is TGTGCCACCAGCAGAGATCGAAGCAACACTGAAGCTTTCTTT. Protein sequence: CATSRDRSNTEAFF.

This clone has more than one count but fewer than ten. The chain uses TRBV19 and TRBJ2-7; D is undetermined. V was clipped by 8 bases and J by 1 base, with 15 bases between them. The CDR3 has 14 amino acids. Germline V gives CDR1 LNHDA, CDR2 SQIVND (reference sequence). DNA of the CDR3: TGTGCCAGTGGCGTGGCAGGTTCATCCTACGAGCAGTACTTC. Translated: CASGVAGSSYEQYF.